Reported below is one TCR beta chain. Its antigen is unidentified. Distinct nucleotide sequences in the sample also encode this CDR3. This specimen comes from a study of shared clonotypes between healthy human individuals. The assay was immunoSEQ multiplex PCR, and TCRdb's table has in-frame clones only and misses some. The table records over a million clones, roughly 96% of them present only once. V shed 3 bases, J shed 3 bases, and the junction held 3 bases outside the gene matches. The germline gives CDR1 SGHNT, CDR2 YENEEA. This CDR3 has 14 residues. The study's findings and limits: Approximately 4.5% was the fraction of naive CD4 clonotypes found shared across a few donors.

The sequenced material came from naive CD4+ T cells sorted from blood. Subset here: CD45RA+ positively selected. This chain uses TRBV11-3 with TRBJ2-5; the match to TRBD1 covers 8 bases. The origin of this receptor is a man younger than 40 in good health. The chain's CDR3 is CASSFGQGEETQYF. The DNA of the CDR3 is TGTGCCAGCAGCTTTGGACAGGGAGAAGAGACCCAGTACTTC.